Below are 7 T cell receptor beta chains sequenced from a single sample in a study of PD-1 blockade in mismatch repair-deficient tumors. Profiling relied on immunoSEQ multiplex PCR, and the TCRdb table lists in-frame clones only, not all of them. Seen here are roughly 50,000 clones, over 70% observed once, and the top ten hold 7% to 8.5%. The specimen comprised peripheral blood, sampled less than 21 weeks after starting pembrolizumab. The receptors stem from an adult with mismatch repair-deficient cancer.

The rearrangement uses TRBV11-3 and TRBJ2-4; D is undetermined. The germline gives CDR1 SGHNT, CDR2 YENEEA. The CDR3 sequence is 17 residues long. V shed 0 bases and J shed 0 bases, with 12 bases lying between them. The DNA of the CDR3 is TGTGCCAGCAGCTTAGAGTGGGCAGGACCAGCCAAAAACATTCAGTACTTC. It yields the protein CASSLEWAGPAKNIQYF.

This clone was counted only a few times. The V and J genes are TRBV6-1 and TRBJ2-5; D may correspond to TRBD1 or TRBD2 (6 bases each). CDR3 length equals 15 residues. Germline CDR1 MNHNS, CDR2 SASEGT. Trimming took off 2 bases at V and 5 bases at J, with 15 bases between the two ends. The CDR3 region has the DNA TGTGCCAGCAGTGAACTCGGGGGCTTAGGTGAGACCCAGTACTTC. Its translation is CASSELGGLGETQYF.

This clone was seen a single time. The V gene is TRBV7-9, the J gene TRBJ2-2, with D perhaps TRBD1 or TRBD2 (6 bases each). With 5 bases removed from V and 3 bases from J, the gap between germline ends came to 13 bases. The CDR3 runs 15 residues. Germline V gene data show CDR1 as SEHNR and CDR2 as FQNEAQ (reference sequence). In DNA, the CDR3 is TGTGCCAGCAGCCCTAGTGGGGGGCACACCGGGGAGCTGTTTTTT. This codes for CASSPSGGHTGELFF.

The J gene is TRBJ1-5, the V gene TRBV7-8; D remains unclear. Germline V gene sequence: CDR1 SGHVS, CDR2 FQNEAQ. This CDR3 comprises 13 residues. V was pared by 5 bases and J by 7 bases, with 12 bases between. The CDR3 region has the DNA TGTGCCAGCAGCCCGGTTTACTTCCAGCCCCAGCATTTT. Its translation is CASSPVYFQPQHF.

The rearrangement joins TRBV18 to TRBJ2-5; TRBD1 might be the D (5 bases). The CDR3 loop spans 14 amino acids. Germline CDR1 and CDR2: KGHSH and LQKENI. V was trimmed by 2 bases and J by 4 bases, leaving 11 bases between them. The CDR3 DNA reads as TGTGCCAGCTCACCAAGGCGTCAGGGAGAGACCCAGTACTTC. It specifies CASSPRRQGETQYF.

In this sample, this clone turned up once. The gene calls are TRBV5-8 and TRBJ1-1, with 8 bases that match TRBD1. Germline V gene lookup returns CDR1 SGHTS and CDR2 YDEGEE. This CDR3 comprises 16 residues. J lost 2 bases, V lost 2 bases, and 8 bases had no gene match. CDR3 bases: TGTGCCAGCAGCTTTCGGCCCGGACAGGGAAACACTGAAGCTTTCTTT. Its protein is CASSFRPGQGNTEAFF.

The chain is built from TRBV4-3 and TRBJ1-5, with TRBD1 as a possible D gene (6 bases). This CDR3 has 16 amino acids. V was trimmed by 2 bases and J by 2 bases, leaving 13 bases between them. Germline values: CDR1 LGHNA, CDR2 YSLEER. DNA for the CDR3: TGCGCCAGCAGCCAATCACTGGAGGGGGGCAATCAGCCCCAGCATTTT. Encoded protein: CASSQSLEGGNQPQHF.